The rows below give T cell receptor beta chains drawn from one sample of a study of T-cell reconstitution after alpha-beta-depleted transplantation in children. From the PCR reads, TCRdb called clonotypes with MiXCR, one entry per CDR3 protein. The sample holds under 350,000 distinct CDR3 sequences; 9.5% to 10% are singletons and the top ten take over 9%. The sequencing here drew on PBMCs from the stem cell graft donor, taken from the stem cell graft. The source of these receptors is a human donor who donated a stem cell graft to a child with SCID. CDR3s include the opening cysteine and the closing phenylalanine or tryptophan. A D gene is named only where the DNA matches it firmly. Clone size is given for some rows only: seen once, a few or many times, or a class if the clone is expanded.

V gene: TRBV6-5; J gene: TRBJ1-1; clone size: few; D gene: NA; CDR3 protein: CASTSPGVTEAFF; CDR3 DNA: TGTGCCAGCACAAGCCCAGGGGTAACTGAAGCTTTCTTT
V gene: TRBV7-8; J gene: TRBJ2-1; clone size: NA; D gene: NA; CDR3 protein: CASSLEPSSYNEQFF; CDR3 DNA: TGTGCCAGCAGCTTAGAACCCAGCTCCTACAATGAGCAGTTCTTC
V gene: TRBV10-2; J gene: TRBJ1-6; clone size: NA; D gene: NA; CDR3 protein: CASRGTRHNSPLHF; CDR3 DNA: TGCGCCAGCAGAGGGACAAGGCACAATTCACCCCTCCACTTT
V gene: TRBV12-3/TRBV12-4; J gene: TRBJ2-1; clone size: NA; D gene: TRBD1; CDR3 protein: CASSTGEHYEQFF; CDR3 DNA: TGTGCCAGCAGTACAGGGGAGCACTATGAGCAGTTCTTC
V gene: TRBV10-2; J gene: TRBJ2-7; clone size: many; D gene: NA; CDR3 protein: CASSEGGYEQYF; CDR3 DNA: TGCGCCAGCAGTGAGGGGGGGTACGAGCAGTACTTC
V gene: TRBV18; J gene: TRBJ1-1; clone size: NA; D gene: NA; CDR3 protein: CASSLGPGVSSQAFF; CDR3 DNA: TGTGCCAGCTCACTAGGTCCAGGGGTGAGTTCACAAGCTTTCTTT
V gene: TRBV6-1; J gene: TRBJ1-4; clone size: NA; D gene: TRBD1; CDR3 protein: CASSTGTGSLNEKLFF; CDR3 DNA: TGTGCCAGCAGTACCGGGACAGGGTCTCTTAATGAAAAACTGTTTTTT
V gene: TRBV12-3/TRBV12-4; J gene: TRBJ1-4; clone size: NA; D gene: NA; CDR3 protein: CASSLGGPLKLFF; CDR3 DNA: TGTGCCAGCAGTTTGGGCGGGCCTCTAAAACTGTTTTTT
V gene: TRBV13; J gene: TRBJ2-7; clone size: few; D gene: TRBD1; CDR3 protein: CASSRWDRDSYEQYF; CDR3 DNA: TGTGCCAGCAGCCGTTGGGACAGGGACTCCTACGAGCAGTACTTC
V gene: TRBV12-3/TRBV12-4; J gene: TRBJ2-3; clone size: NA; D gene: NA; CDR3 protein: CASSLVVVSDTQYF; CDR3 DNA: TGTGCCAGCAGTTTAGTCGTGGTTTCAGATACGCAGTATTTT
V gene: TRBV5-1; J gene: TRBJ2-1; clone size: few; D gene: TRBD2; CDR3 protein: CASSLERLAGPQGQFF; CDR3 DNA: TGCGCCAGCAGCTTGGAGCGGCTAGCGGGCCCGCAAGGGCAGTTCTTC
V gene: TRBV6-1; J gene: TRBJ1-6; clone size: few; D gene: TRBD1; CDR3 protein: CASSQDRGDSPLHF; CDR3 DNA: TGTGCCAGCAGTCAGGACAGGGGTGATTCACCCCTCCACTTT
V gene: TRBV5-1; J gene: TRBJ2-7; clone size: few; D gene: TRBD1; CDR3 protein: CASSVGQGSSFYEQYF; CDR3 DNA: TGCGCCAGCAGTGTCGGACAGGGTTCCTCCTTCTACGAGCAGTACTTC
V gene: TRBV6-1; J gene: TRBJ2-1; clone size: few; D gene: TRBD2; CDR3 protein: CASRLLAGGLDEQFF; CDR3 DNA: TGTGCCAGCAGACTACTAGCGGGGGGGCTCGATGAGCAGTTCTTC
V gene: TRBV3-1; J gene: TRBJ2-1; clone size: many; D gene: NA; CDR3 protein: CASSPGSGSYNEQFF; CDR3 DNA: TGTGCCAGCAGCCCCGGATCCGGCTCCTACAATGAGCAGTTCTTC
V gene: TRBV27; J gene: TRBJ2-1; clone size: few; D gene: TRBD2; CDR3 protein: CASSQAGGGYNEQFF; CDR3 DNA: TGTGCCAGCAGCCAAGCGGGGGGGGGTTACAATGAGCAGTTCTTC
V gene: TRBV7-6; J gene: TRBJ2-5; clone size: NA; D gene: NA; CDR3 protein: CASSFDVTQYF; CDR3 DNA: TGTGCCAGCAGCTTCGACGTCACCCAGTACTTC
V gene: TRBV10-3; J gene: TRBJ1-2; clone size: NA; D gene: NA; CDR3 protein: CAISDRGARLMSGYTF; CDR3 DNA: TGTGCCATCAGTGACCGGGGGGCCCGGTTGATGTCCGGCTACACCTTC
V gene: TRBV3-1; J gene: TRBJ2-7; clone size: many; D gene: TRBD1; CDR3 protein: CASMDRTSSYEQYF; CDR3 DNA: TGTGCCAGCATGGACAGGACCTCCTCCTACGAGCAGTACTTC
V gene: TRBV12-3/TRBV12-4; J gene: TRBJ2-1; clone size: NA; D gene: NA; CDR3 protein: CASSFGGTVNEQFF; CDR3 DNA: TGTGCCAGCAGTTTCGGGGGAACGGTCAATGAGCAGTTCTTC
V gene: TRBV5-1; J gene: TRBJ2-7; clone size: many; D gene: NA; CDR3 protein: CASSSRFPGQAGGYEQYF; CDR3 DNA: TGCGCCAGCAGCTCGAGGTTCCCGGGACAGGCCGGGGGGTACGAGCAGTACTTC
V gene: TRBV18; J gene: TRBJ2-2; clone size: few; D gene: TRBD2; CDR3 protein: CASSPSKIQTSGGPNTGELFF; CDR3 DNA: TGTGCCAGCTCACCATCGAAAATCCAGACTAGCGGGGGGCCTAACACCGGGGAGCTGTTTTTT
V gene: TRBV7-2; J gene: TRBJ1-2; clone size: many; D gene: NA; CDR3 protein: CASTFLGAAGYTF; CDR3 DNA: TGTGCCAGCACCTTTCTAGGTGCCGCTGGCTACACCTTC
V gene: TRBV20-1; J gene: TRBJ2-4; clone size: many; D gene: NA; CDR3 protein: CSARGAIGNIQYF; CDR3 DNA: TGCAGTGCTAGAGGAGCCATCGGAAACATTCAGTACTTC
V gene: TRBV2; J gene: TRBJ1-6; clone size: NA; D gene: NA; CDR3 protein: CASRDTGIRSPLHF; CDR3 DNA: TGTGCCAGCAGAGACACAGGGATTCGGTCACCCCTCCACTTT
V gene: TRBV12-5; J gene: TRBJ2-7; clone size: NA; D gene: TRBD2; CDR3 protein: CASGPSGGPREQYF; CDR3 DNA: TGTGCTAGTGGTCCCTCGGGGGGGCCAAGGGAGCAGTACTTC
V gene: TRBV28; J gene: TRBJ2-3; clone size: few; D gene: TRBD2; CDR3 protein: CASSLPHRLAEYTDTQYF; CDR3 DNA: TGTGCCAGCAGTTTACCCCACCGACTAGCGGAGTACACAGATACGCAGTATTTT
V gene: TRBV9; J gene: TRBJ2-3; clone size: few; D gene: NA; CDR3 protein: CASSARRSFDTQYF; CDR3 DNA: TGTGCCAGCAGCGCCCGAAGGAGTTTCGATACGCAGTATTTT
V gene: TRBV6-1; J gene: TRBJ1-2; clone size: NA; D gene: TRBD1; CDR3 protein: CASSRTGGAANYGYTF; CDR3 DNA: TGTGCCAGCAGCCGGACAGGGGGCGCAGCTAACTATGGCTACACCTTC
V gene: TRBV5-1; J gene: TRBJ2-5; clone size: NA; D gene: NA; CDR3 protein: CASSLGGQAVQETQYF; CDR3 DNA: TGCGCCAGCAGCTTGGGTGGGCAGGCCGTCCAAGAGACCCAGTACTTC
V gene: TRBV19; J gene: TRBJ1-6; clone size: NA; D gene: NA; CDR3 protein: CASSMRDGKFNSPLHF; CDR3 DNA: TGTGCCAGTAGTATGAGGGACGGGAAATTTAATTCACCCCTCCACTTT
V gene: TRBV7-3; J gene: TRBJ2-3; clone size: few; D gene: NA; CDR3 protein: CASSQMVGPGDTQYF; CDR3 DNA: TGTGCCAGCAGCCAAATGGTGGGGCCGGGGGATACGCAGTATTTT
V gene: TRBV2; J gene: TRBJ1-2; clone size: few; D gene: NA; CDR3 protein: CASSEWDTNYGYTF; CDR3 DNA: TGTGCCAGCAGTGAATGGGACACTAACTATGGCTACACCTTC
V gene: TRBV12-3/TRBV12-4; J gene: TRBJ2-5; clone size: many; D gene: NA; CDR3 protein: CASSLGEYQETQYF; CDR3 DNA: TGTGCCAGCAGTTTAGGGGAGTACCAAGAGACCCAGTACTTC
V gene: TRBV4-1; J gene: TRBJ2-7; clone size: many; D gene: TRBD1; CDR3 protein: CASSPRQGSSYEQYF; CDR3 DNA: TGCGCCAGCAGCCCTCGACAGGGTTCTTCCTACGAGCAGTACTTC
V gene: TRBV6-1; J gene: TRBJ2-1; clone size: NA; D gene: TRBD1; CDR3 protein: CASRGQGGWGEQFF; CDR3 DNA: TGTGCCAGCAGAGGACAGGGGGGGTGGGGTGAGCAGTTCTTC
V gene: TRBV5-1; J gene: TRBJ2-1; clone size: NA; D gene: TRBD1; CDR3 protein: CASSLLRQGPYNEQFF; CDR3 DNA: TGCGCCAGCAGCTTGCTTCGACAGGGTCCCTACAATGAGCAGTTCTTC
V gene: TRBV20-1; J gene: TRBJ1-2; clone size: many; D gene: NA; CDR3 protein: CSARDEGFHGYTF; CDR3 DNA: TGCAGTGCTAGAGATGAAGGTTTTCATGGCTACACCTTC
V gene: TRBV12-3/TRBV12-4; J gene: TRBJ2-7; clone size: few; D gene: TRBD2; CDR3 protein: CASSRTSGNREQYF; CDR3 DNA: TGTGCCAGCAGCAGGACTAGCGGGAACCGAGAGCAGTACTTC
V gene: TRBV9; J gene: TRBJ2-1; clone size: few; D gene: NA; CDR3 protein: CASSVASGGPYNEQFF; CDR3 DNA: TGTGCCAGCAGCGTAGCATCAGGGGGGCCGTACAATGAGCAGTTCTTC
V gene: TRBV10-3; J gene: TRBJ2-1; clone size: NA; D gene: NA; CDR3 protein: CAISDGPNNEQFF; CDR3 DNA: TGTGCCATCAGTGACGGACCCAACAATGAGCAGTTCTTC
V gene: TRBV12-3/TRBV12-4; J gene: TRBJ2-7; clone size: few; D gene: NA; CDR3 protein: CASSFAGTHEQYF; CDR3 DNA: TGTGCCAGCAGTTTTGCGGGTACTCACGAGCAGTACTTC
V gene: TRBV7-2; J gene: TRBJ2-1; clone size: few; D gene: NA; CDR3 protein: CASSLARVEEQFF; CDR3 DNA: TGTGCCAGCAGCTTAGCGCGGGTTGAGGAGCAGTTCTTC
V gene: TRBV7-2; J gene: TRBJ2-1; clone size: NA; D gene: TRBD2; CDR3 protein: CASSDTGTRFGGEQFF; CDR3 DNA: TGTGCCAGCAGCGACACCGGGACTAGGTTTGGCGGTGAGCAGTTCTTC
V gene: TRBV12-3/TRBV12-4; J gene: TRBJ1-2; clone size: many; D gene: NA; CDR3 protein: CASSQGRNNYGYTF; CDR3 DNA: TGTGCCAGCAGTCAGGGACGTAATAACTATGGCTACACCTTC
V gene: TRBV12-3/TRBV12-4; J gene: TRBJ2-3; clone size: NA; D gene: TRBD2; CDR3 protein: CASSLTSGGVTQYF; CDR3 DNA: TGTGCCAGCAGTTTGACTAGCGGGGGGGTAACGCAGTATTTT
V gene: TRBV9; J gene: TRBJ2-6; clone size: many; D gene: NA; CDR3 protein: CASTPGSLGANVLTF; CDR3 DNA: TGTGCCAGCACCCCCGGTAGTCTTGGGGCCAACGTCCTGACTTTC
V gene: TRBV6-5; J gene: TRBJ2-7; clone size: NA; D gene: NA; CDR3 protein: CASSSGTRYPGEQYF; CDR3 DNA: TGTGCCAGCAGTTCGGGAACACGCTACCCCGGGGAGCAGTACTTC
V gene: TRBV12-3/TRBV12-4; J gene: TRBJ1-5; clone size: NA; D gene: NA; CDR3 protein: CASSFRQFDPQSKSNQPQHF; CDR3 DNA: TGTGCCAGCAGTTTCCGACAGTTCGATCCTCAATCCAAGAGCAATCAGCCCCAGCATTTT
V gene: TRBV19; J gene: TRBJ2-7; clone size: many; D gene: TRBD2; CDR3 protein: CASSAGTTYEQYF; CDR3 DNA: TGTGCCAGTAGTGCAGGGACTACCTACGAGCAGTACTTC
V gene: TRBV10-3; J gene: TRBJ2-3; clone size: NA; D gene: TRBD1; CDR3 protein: CAIRDSRSGTDTQYF; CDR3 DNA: TGTGCCATAAGGGACAGCCGTAGTGGCACAGATACGCAGTATTTT
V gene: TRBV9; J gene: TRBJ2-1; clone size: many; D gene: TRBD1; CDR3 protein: CASSADRGRFNEQFF; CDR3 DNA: TGTGCCAGCAGCGCCGACAGGGGTCGGTTCAATGAGCAGTTCTTC
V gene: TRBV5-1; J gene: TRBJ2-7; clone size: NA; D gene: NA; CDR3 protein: CASSPVRDNEQYF; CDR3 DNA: TGCGCCAGCAGCCCGGTCCGGGATAACGAGCAGTACTTC
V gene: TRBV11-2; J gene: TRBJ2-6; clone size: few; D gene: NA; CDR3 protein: CASSPVGRLPSGANVLTF; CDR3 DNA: TGTGCCAGCAGCCCGGTGGGCAGGTTGCCCTCTGGGGCCAACGTCCTGACTTTC
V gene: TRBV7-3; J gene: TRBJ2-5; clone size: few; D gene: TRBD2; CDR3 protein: CASSATSGGQETQYF; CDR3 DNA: TGTGCCAGCAGCGCGACTAGCGGGGGACAAGAGACCCAGTACTTC